Listed here are 4 T cell receptor beta chains from one sample, sequenced in a study of low-dose radiotherapy and immunotherapy resistance in tumors. Time point in this sample: before trial treatment. cDNA synthesis used a TRAV/TRBV-specific primer set for both chains. The authors ran roughly 20 PCR cycles to amplify TCRs with a constant-region primer and V-primer adapter. TCRdb redid the calling of the reads with MiXCR, one entry per CDR3 protein. The sample lists tens of thousands of distinct CDR3 sequences, more than 25% occurring once. Sequences were derived from PBMCs, sampled before treatment. These receptors all stem from a male donor with rectosigmoid adenocarcinoma.

The table lists this clonotype with many counts. V is TRBV4-1 and J is TRBJ2-1; TRBD2 matches 8 bases. CDR3 length equals 17 residues. In germline, CDR1 is MGHRA, CDR2 YSYEKL. V lost 4 bases and J lost 0; bases outside the gene matches: 8. This chain's CDR3 is CASSPSGSPSSYNEQFF. The CDR3 nucleotides read TGCGCCAGCAGCCCCAGCGGGAGTCCCAGCTCCTACAATGAGCAGTTCTTC.

In its sample, this clonotype was seen many times. The V and J genes are TRBV6-2 or TRBV6-3 and TRBJ2-1; D might be TRBD1 (5 bases). The CDR3 is 11 amino acids. Germline CDR1 MNHEY, CDR2 SVGEGT. The ends were cut back, 5 bases at V and 10 bases at J, with 9 bases in the middle. CDR3 loop: CASSQGPEQFF. The CDR3, as DNA: TGTGCCAGCAGTCAGGGCCCGGAGCAGTTCTTC.

This clonotype was observed many times. The chain is built from TRBV28 and TRBJ2-2; D is perhaps TRBD2 (5 bases). Trimming removed 2 bases at V and 7 bases at J, with 11 bases between. Germline V gene lookup returns CDR1 MDHEN and CDR2 SYDVKM. This CDR3 has 14 amino acids. For the CDR3, the DNA is TGTGCCAGCAGTTTAGCGAGGGAAGTCGGGGAGCTGTTTTTT. Protein product: CASSLAREVGELFF.

On this clonotype: A much larger clone differs by one base, so this may be a read error. The V gene is TRBV27, the J gene TRBJ2-7; 10 nucleotides agree with TRBD1. The CDR3 extends over 15 amino acids. The germline V gene has CDR1 MNHEY and CDR2 SMNVEV (reference sequence). The V gene end was trimmed by 2 bases and the J gene end by 7 bases; junction bases not matched to a gene: 8. The CDR3 nucleotides are TGTGCCAGCAGTTTACGGACAGGGGGGGCCTGGGAGCAGTACTTC. Encoded protein: CASSLRTGGAWEQYF.